This T cell receptor (beta chain) is drawn from a study of T-cell reconstitution after alpha-beta-depleted transplantation in children (dated by TCRdb to the mid-2010s). Study-level background: T-cell immune reconstitution after TCRalphabeta/CD19-depleted allogeneic hematopoietic cell transplantation in children was quantitatively tracked in the study by means of TCR repertoire profiling.

Preparation of the library involved PCR. Sequencer: Illumina HiSeq 2500. To normalize quantification of the TCRbeta repertoire, the TCR libraries were built with molecular barcoding that relied on unique molecular identifiers. TCRdb reprocessing: public reads trimmed at Q25 with fastp, clones called with MiXCR, in-frame beta chains kept. Every distinct CDR3 protein forms one entry, paired with its most common genes and DNA. This sample gives about half a million distinct CDR3 sequences in total; under 15% of them show up just once. The ten largest account for 4.5% to 6% of the sample. This clonotype was counted between two and nine times. Its antigen specificity is not known. No much larger clone exists at a distance of one base, and base qualities are not known. The germline V gene sets CDR1 to KGHSH and CDR2 to LQKENI. V lost 3 bases and J lost 7 bases; the stretch between them is 10 bases long. Reading from cysteine to phenylalanine, the CDR3 counts 13 amino acids. Only the CDR3 portion is preserved as DNA: 39 bases, with reading frame beginning at the first base.

The chain is made from TRBV18 and TRBJ2-4; TRBD1 is possibly the D segment (5 matching bases). Sample: PBMCs from the stem cell graft donor, taken from the stem cell graft. The receptor comes from a human donor who donated a stem cell graft to a child with combined immunodeficiency. CDR3 region: CASSPQGMNIQYF. The DNA sequence is as follows: TGTGCCAGCTCACCGCAGGGAATGAACATTCAGTACTTC.